One and the same sample provided the 20 T cell receptor beta chains below, sequenced in a study of PD-1 blockade in classical Hodgkin lymphoma. This table comes from immunoSEQ multiplex PCR, and its TCRdb copy is limited to in-frame clones, with some not included. The sample has fewer than 40,000 clones, 80% to 90% seen once; the top ten hold 0.22%. Regarding time point: newly diagnosed, previously untreated cHL patient sample. Negative magnetic selection isolated CD4+ T cells from thawed PBMCs. Sequencing used CD4+ T cells from blood. These receptors were obtained from a human donor with classical Hodgkin lymphoma.

The genes are TRBV15 and TRBJ2-7; maybe TRBD2 (5 bases). From germline, CDR1 is LNHNV and CDR2 YYDKDF (reference sequence). CDR3 length: 13 residues. Trimming cost V 3 bases and J 3 bases, with 9 bases left between them. CDR3 DNA sequence: TGTGCCACCAGCAGGGACTTTCTCTACGAGCAGTACTTC. As protein: CATSRDFLYEQYF. The whole variable domain, remainder taken from reference TRBV15 and TRBJ2-7, is DAMVIQNPRYQVTQFGKPVTLSCSQTLNHNVMYWYQQKSSQAPKLLFHYYDKDFNNEADTPDNFQSRRPNTSFCFLDIRSPGLGDTAMYLCATSRDFLYEQYFGPGTRLTVT.

The rearrangement uses TRBV7-8 and TRBJ2-7; 12 bases line up with TRBD1. The CDR3 has 14 residues. CDR1 is SGHVS, CDR2 FQNEAQ, per germline. Trimming at V came to 4 bases and at J to 5 bases, leaving 3 bases not matched to a gene. The CDR3 DNA reads TGTGCCAGCAGCTCGGGACAGGGGGCTCACGAGCAGTACTTC. Encoded protein: CASSSGQGAHEQYF. Combining the CDR3 with reference TRBV7-8 and TRBJ2-7 gives the whole variable domain GAGVSQSPRYKVAKRGQDVALRCDPISGHVSLFWYQQALGQGPEFLTYFQNEAQLDKSGLPSDRFFAERPEGSVSTLKIQRTQQEDSAVYLCASSSGQGAHEQYFGPGTRLTVT.

The chain carries TRBV2 and TRBJ1-4, with D perhaps TRBD1 (5 bases). The CDR3 length is 14 residues. V was clipped by 7 bases and J by 13 bases, with 22 bases between them. In germline, CDR1 is SNHLY, CDR2 FYNNEI. The DNA for the CDR3 is TGTGCCAGCACCCCCCGGGACCCTCTGGAAGGACTGTTTTTT. The encoded protein is CASTPRDPLEGLFF.

V usage is TRBV15 and J usage is TRBJ2-5; D may be TRBD2 (5 bases). There are 14 residues in the CDR3. Germline V lookup: CDR1 LNHNV, CDR2 YYDKDF (reference sequence). The germline V and J ends were trimmed by 0 bases and 7 bases, with 12 bases remaining between them. The CDR3: CATSREKVRGTQYF. The DNA for the CDR3 is TGTGCCACCAGCAGAGAAAAGGTCCGGGGGACCCAGTACTTC.

A few counts support this clone. This chain links TRBV29-1 with TRBJ1-4; D might be TRBD1 (5 bases). This CDR3 contains 13 residues. Germline values: CDR1 SQVTM, CDR2 ANQGSEA. V was clipped by 4 bases and J by 5 bases, with 11 bases between them. The CDR3 protein is CSVVEGPNEKLFF. DNA for the CDR3: TGCAGCGTTGTCGAGGGGCCCAATGAAAAACTGTTTTTT.

The table lists this clone with a count of one. V gene TRBV30 combines with J gene TRBJ2-1; D tentatively reads TRBD1 or TRBD2 (5 bases each). CDR1 is GTSNPN, CDR2 SVGIG, per germline (reference sequence). The V end lost 0 bases, the J end lost 2 bases, and 14 bases lay between the germline ends. CDR3 size: 16 residues. The CDR3 loop reads CAWSVNVRGPYNEQFF. CDR3 in DNA: TGTGCCTGGAGTGTTAATGTGAGGGGTCCCTACAATGAGCAGTTCTTC.

The gene calls are TRBV11-3 and TRBJ2-7; D call uncertain. This CDR3 is 14 amino acids long. Germline-derived CDR1 and CDR2 are SGHNT and YENEEA. With 3 bases removed from V and 0 bases from J, the gap between germline ends came to 9 bases. CDR3 amino acids: CASSLDGSSYEQYF. CDR3 sequence (DNA): TGTGCCAGCAGCTTGGATGGCAGCTCCTACGAGCAGTACTTC.

The gene calls are TRBV6-6 and TRBJ1-6, with D maybe TRBD1 (5 bases). Germline-derived CDR1 and CDR2 are MNHNY and SVGAGI (reference sequence). Trimming removed 6 bases from V and 5 bases from J, with 17 bases in between. This CDR3 has 16 amino acids. Written as DNA, the CDR3 is TGTGCCAGCAGCTTCGGACACCTTTCAGATAATTCACCCCTCCACTTT. Its translation is CASSFGHLSDNSPLHF.

The chain has TRBV19 and TRBJ2-7; D not resolved. Germline CDR1 and CDR2: LNHDA and SQIVND (reference sequence). The CDR3 totals 15 residues. V lost 3 bases and J 0 bases, leaving 12 bases between the germline ends. CDR3 DNA: TGTGCCAGTAGTATCAGGCCTACAAGCTCCTACGAGCAGTACTTC. The encoded protein is CASSIRPTSSYEQYF.

This clone has just one count. The CDR3 reads CSALDRERGFF. In DNA form, the CDR3 reads TGCAGTGCTCTGGACAGGGAAAGGGGGTTCTTC. The V gene is TRBV20-1, the J gene TRBJ2-1, with TRBD1 matching over 8 bases. Germline V gene sequence: CDR1 DFQATT, CDR2 SNEGSKA (reference sequence). This CDR3 spans 11 amino acids. Trimming cost V 5 bases and J 15 bases; bases outside gene matches: 9.

The V call is TRBV9, the J call TRBJ2-5, with no clear D. The CDR3 is made up of 14 amino acids. Germline V lookup: CDR1 SGDLS, CDR2 YYNGEE. V was shortened by 4 bases and J by 5 bases, with 15 bases between the two germline ends. Written as DNA, the CDR3 is TGTGCCAGCAGCCTCGGATCCTCACGGGAGACCCAGTACTTC. As protein: CASSLGSSRETQYF.

The chain links TRBV5-1 to TRBJ1-5, with a weak D call TRBD1 (6 bases). The V end was cut by 0 bases, the J end by 2 bases, with 6 bases between. This CDR3 spans 14 amino acids. Germline lookup yields CDR1 SGHRS and CDR2 YFSETQ. The CDR3 coding sequence is TGCGCCAGCAGCTTGGACAGGGGCAATCAGCCCCAGCATTTT. Translation gives CASSLDRGNQPQHF.

This chain connects TRBV7-9 to TRBJ1-2; D gene uncertain. Trimming left V 2 bases short and J 4 bases short, with 20 bases between. Germline CDR1 reads SEHNR; CDR2 reads FQNEAQ (reference sequence). The CDR3 has 17 residues. CDR3 bases: TGTGCCAGCAGCTTAAGTGCTTTAACCACGCCAGGCTATGGCTACACCTTC. This gives the protein CASSLSALTTPGYGYTF. The entire variable domain, with the rest obtained from reference TRBV7-9 and TRBJ1-2, is as follows: DTGVSQNPRHKITKRGQNVTFRCDPISEHNRLYWYRQTLGQGPEFLTYFQNEAQLEKSRLLSDRFSAERPKGSFSTLEIQRTEQGDSAMYLCASSLSALTTPGYGYTFGSGTRLTVV.

In its sample, this clone was seen a few times. The rearrangement joins TRBV5-1 to TRBJ1-3, with D possibly TRBD1 on 5 matching bases. The CDR3 has 13 amino acids. The V end was cut by 1 base, the J end by 4 bases, with 6 bases between. In germline, CDR1 is SGHRS, CDR2 YFSETQ. The chain's CDR3 is CASSLQGGNTIYF. For the CDR3, the DNA is TGCGCCAGCAGCTTGCAGGGCGGAAACACCATATATTTT.

This chain connects TRBV7-6 to TRBJ2-3; weak D call: TRBD2 (6 bases). Looked up from germline, CDR1 is SGHVS and CDR2 is FNYEAQ. Trimming stripped 2 bases from V and 0 bases from J, with 12 bases between. The CDR3 sequence is 16 residues long. CDR3 region: CASSLRGTLSTDTQYF. The CDR3 DNA reads TGTGCCAGCAGCTTACGGGGGACCCTTAGCACAGATACGCAGTATTTT.

The chain has TRBV7-2 and TRBJ2-1, with D uncertain. V lost 5 bases to trimming and J lost 5 bases, with 10 bases between them. CDR1 SGHTA and CDR2 FQGNSA come from the germline V gene. The CDR3 spans 13 residues. The CDR3 loop is CASSKNRDNEQFF. CDR3 DNA sequence: TGTGCCAGCAGCAAAAACCGGGACAATGAGCAGTTCTTC. The full variable domain, rest sourced from reference TRBV7-2 and TRBJ2-1, is GAGVSQSPSNKVTEKGKDVELRCDPISGHTALYWYRQSLGQGLEFLIYFQGNSAPDKSGLPSDRFSAERTGGSVSTLTIQRTQQEDSAVYLCASSKNRDNEQFFGPGTRLTVL.

This chain connects TRBV6-6 to TRBJ1-2; D ambiguous. V lost 6 bases and J 4 bases, leaving 15 bases between the germline ends. Germline V CDR1 and CDR2: MNHNY, SVGAGI (reference sequence). The CDR3 extends over 14 amino acids. Here the CDR3 reads CASSPRREGYGYTF. The CDR3 nucleotides read TGTGCCAGCAGCCCACGGAGGGAGGGCTATGGCTACACCTTC.

J is TRBJ2-5 and V is TRBV7-9, with TRBD1 identical over 7 bases. The CDR3 runs to 15 residues. V shed 2 bases, J shed 4 bases, and the junction held 7 bases outside the gene matches. Germline assignment: CDR1 SEHNR and CDR2 FQNEAQ (reference sequence). The CDR3 DNA sequence: TGTGCCAGCAGCTTAAGGGGGCGGGCTCTAGAGACCCAGTACTTC. Its translation is CASSLRGRALETQYF. The full variable domain, with the rest looked up from reference TRBV7-9 and TRBJ2-5, is DTGVSQNPRHKITKRGQNVTFRCDPISEHNRLYWYRQTLGQGPEFLTYFQNEAQLEKSRLLSDRFSAERPKGSFSTLEIQRTEQGDSAMYLCASSLRGRALETQYFGPGTRLLVL.

V usage is TRBV7-2 and J usage is TRBJ2-2; D ambiguous. The germline CDR1 and CDR2 sequences are SGHTA and FQGNSA. CDR3 length equals 16 residues. Trimming cost V 5 bases and J 4 bases, with 17 bases left between them. CDR3 nucleotides: TGTGCCAGCAGCCAGCCGCTTGGGCTACTCACCGGGGAGCTGTTTTTT. Its translation: CASSQPLGLLTGELFF.

V is TRBV25-1 and J is TRBJ1-3; the D is unclear. The germline V and J ends were trimmed by 8 bases and 3 bases, with 2 bases remaining between them. There are 10 residues in the CDR3. Per the germline V gene, CDR1 is MGHDK and CDR2 is SYGVNS. CDR3 residues: CASVGNTIYF. The CDR3 bases are TGTGCCAGCGTTGGAAACACCATATATTTT. The whole variable domain, remainder taken from reference TRBV25-1 and TRBJ1-3, is EADIYQTPRYLVIGTGKKITLECSQTMGHDKMYWYQQDPGMELHLIHYSYGVNSTEKGDLSSESTVSRIRTEHFPLTLESARPSHTSQYLCASVGNTIYFGEGSWLTVV.